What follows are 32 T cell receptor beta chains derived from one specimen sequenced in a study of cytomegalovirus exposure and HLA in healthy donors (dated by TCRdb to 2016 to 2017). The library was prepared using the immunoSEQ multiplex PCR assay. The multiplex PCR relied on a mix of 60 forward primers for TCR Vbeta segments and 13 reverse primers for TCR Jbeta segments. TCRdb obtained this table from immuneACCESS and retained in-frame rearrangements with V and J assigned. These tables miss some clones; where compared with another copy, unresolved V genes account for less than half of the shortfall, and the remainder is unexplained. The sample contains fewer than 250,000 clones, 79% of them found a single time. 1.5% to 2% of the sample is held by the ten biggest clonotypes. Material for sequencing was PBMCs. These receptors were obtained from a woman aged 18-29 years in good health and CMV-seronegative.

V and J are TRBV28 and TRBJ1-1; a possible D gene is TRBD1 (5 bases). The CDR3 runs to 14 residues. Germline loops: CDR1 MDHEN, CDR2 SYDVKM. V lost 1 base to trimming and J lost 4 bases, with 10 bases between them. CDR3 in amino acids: CASSLSGEGTEAFF. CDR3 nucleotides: TGTGCCAGCAGTTTATCGGGGGAAGGCACTGAAGCTTTCTTT.

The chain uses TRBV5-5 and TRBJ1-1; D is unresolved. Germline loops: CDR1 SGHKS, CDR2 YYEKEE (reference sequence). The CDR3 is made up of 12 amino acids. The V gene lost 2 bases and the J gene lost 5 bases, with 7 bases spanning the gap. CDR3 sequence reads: CASSFWETEAFF. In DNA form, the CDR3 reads TGTGCCAGCAGCTTCTGGGAGACTGAAGCTTTCTTT.

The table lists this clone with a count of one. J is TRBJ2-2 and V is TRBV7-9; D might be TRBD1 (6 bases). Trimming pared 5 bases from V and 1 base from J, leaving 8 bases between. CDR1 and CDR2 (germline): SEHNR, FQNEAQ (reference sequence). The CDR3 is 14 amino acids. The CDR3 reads CASSPTGNTGELFF. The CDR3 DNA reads TGTGCCAGCAGCCCGACAGGGAACACCGGGGAGCTGTTTTTT.

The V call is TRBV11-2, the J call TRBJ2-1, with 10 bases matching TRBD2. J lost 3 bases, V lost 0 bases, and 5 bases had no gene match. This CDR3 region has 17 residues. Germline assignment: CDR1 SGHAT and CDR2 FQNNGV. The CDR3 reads CASSLDRLAGDYNEQFF. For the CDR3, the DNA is TGTGCCAGCAGCTTAGATCGGCTAGCGGGGGACTACAATGAGCAGTTCTTC.

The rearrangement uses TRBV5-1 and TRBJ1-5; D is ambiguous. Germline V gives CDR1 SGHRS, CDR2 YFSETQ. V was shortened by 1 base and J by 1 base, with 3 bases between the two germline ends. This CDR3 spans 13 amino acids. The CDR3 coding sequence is TGCGCCAGCAGCTTGCTGAGCAATCAGCCCCAGCATTTT. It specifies CASSLLSNQPQHF.

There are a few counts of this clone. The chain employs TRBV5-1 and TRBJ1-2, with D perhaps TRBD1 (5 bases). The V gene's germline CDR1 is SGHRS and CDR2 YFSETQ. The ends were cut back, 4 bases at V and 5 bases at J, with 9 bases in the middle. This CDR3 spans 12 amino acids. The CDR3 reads CASSGGEYGYTF. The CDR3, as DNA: TGCGCCAGCAGCGGGGGGGAATATGGCTACACCTTC. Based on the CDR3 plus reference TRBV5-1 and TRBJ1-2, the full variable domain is KAGVTQTPRYLIKTRGQQVTLSCSPISGHRSVSWYQQTPGQGLQFLFEYFSETQRNKGNFPGRFSGRQFSNSRSEMNVSTLELGDSALYLCASSGGEYGYTFGSGTRLTVV.

CDR3 sequence: CASSLGLAGTITDTQYF. The CDR3 nucleotides read TGTGCCAGCAGTCTAGGACTAGCGGGAACCATCACAGATACGCAGTATTTT. This rearrangement joins TRBV28 to TRBJ2-3, with 12 bases fitting TRBD2. J was trimmed by 2 bases and V by 5 bases; bases with no gene match: 8. This CDR3 is built from 17 residues. The germline V gene has CDR1 MDHEN and CDR2 SYDVKM.

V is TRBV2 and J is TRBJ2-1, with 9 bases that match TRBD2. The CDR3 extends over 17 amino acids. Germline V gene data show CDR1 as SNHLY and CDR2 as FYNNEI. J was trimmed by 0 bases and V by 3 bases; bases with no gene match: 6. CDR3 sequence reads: CASSDPLAGSSYNEQFF. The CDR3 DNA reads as TGTGCCAGCAGTGATCCTCTAGCGGGAAGCTCCTACAATGAGCAGTTCTTC.

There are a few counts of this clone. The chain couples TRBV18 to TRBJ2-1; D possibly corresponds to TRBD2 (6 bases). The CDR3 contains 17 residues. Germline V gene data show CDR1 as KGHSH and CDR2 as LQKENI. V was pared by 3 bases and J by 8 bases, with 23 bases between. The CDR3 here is CASSPAWGEEGTYEQFF. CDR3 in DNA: TGTGCCAGCTCACCCGCGTGGGGAGAGGAGGGTACGTATGAGCAGTTCTTC. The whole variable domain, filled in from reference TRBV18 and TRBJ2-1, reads NAGVMQNPRHLVRRRGQEARLRCSPMKGHSHVYWYRQLPEEGLKFMVYLQKENIIDESGMPKERFSAEFPKEGPSILRIQQVVRGDSAAYFCASSPAWGEEGTYEQFFGPGTRLTVL.

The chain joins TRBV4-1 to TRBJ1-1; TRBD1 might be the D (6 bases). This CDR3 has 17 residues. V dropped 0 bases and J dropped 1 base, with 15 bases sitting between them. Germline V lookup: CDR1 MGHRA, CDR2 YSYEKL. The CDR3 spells CASSQDPGDSTNTEAFF. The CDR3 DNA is TGCGCCAGCAGCCAAGATCCAGGGGATTCCACGAACACTGAAGCTTTCTTT.

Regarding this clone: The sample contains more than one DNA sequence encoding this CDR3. CDR3: CATSRDDGGGETQYF. CDR3 in DNA: TGTGCCACCAGCAGAGATGACGGGGGAGGGGAGACCCAGTACTTC. V is TRBV15 and J is TRBJ2-5; 7 nucleotides agree with TRBD2. From germline, CDR1 is LNHNV and CDR2 YYDKDF (reference sequence). The CDR3 extends over 15 amino acids. V lost 0 bases, J lost 5 bases, and 6 bases stayed unmatched.

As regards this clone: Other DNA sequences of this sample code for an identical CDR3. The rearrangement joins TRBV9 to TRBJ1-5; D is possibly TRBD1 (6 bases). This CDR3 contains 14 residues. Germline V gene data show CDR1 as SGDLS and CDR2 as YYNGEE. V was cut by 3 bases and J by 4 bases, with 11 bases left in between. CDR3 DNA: TGTGCCAGCAGCGGGGGGGGCGGAAATCAGCCCCAGCATTTT. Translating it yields CASSGGGGNQPQHF. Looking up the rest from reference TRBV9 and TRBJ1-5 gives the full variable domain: DSGVTQTPKHLITATGQRVTLRCSPRSGDLSVYWYQQSLDQGLQFLIQYYNGEERAKGNILERFSAQQFPDLHSELNLSSLELGDSALYFCASSGGGGNQPQHFGDGTRLSIL.

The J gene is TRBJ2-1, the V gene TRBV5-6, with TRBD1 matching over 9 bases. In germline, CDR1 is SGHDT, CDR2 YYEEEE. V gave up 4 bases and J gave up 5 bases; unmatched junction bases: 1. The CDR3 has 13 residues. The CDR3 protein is CASSRDRDNEQFF. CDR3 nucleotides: TGTGCCAGCAGCCGGGACAGGGACAATGAGCAGTTCTTC.

CDR3 nucleotide sequence: TGTGCCAGTAGTGTCGGACAGGTCGCAGAGCAGTTCTTC. Its translation is CASSVGQVAEQFF. The genes are TRBV19 and TRBJ2-1, with 7 bases that match TRBD1. This CDR3 has 13 amino acids. Germline V gene data show CDR1 as LNHDA and CDR2 as SQIVND (reference sequence). J was trimmed by 10 bases and V by 5 bases; bases with no gene match: 8.

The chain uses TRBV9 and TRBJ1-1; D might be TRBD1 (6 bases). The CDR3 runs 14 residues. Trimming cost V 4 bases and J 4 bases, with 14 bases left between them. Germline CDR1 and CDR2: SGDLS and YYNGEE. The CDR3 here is CASSSPQGPTEAFF. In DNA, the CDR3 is TGTGCCAGCAGCTCCCCACAGGGACCCACTGAAGCTTTCTTT.

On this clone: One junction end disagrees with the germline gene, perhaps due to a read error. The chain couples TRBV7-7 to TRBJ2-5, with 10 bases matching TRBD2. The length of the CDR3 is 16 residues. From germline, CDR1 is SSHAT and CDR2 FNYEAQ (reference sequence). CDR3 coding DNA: TGTGCCAGCAGCTGGTCCCCTAGCGGGGGCCTTGAGAACCAGTACTTC. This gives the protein CASSWSPSGGLENQYF.

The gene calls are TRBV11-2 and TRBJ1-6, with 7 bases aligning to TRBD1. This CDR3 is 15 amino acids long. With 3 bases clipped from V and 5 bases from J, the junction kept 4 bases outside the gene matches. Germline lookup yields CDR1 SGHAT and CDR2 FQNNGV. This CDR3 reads CASSFGQEDNSPLHF. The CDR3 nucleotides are TGTGCCAGCAGCTTTGGACAGGAGGATAATTCACCCCTCCACTTT. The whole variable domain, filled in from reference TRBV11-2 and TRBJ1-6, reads EAGVAQSPRYKIIEKRQSVAFWCNPISGHATLYWYQQILGQGPKLLIQFQNNGVVDDSQLPKDRFSAERLKGVDSTLKIQPAKLEDSAVYLCASSFGQEDNSPLHFGNGTRLTVT.

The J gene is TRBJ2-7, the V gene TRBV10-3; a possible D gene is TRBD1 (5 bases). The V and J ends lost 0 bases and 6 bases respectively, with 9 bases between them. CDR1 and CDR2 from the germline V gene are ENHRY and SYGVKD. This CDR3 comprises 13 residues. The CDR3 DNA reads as TGTGCCATCAGTGAGTCGCTTGACAGCGAGCAGTACTTC. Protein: CAISESLDSEQYF.

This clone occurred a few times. CDR3 DNA sequence: TGTGCCACCCAGGATGCGGGGGTCTACAATGAGCAGTTCTTC. It encodes CATQDAGVYNEQFF. The chain combines TRBV10-3 with TRBJ2-1, with 7 positions matching TRBD2. The CDR3 runs 14 residues. V was clipped by 10 bases and J by 3 bases; unmatched bases: 9. CDR1 is ENHRY, CDR2 SYGVKD, per germline.

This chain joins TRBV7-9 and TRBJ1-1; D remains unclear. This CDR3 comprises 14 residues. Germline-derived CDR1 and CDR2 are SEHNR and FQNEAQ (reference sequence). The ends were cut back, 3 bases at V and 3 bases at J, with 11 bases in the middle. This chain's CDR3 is CASSLTGGYTEAFF. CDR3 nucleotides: TGTGCCAGCAGCTTGACTGGAGGGTACACTGAAGCTTTCTTT.

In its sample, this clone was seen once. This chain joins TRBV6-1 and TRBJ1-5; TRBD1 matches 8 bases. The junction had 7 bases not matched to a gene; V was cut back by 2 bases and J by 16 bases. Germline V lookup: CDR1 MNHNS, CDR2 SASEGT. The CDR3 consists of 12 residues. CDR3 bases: TGTGCCAGCAGTGAACCTGGGACAGGAAAACATTTT. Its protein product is CASSEPGTGKHF.

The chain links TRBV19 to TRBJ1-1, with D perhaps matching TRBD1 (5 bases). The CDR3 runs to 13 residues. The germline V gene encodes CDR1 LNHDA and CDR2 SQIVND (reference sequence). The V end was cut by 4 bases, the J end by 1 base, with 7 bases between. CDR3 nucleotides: TGTGCCAGTAGTACTAGGGGGAACACTGAAGCTTTCTTT. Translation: CASSTRGNTEAFF.

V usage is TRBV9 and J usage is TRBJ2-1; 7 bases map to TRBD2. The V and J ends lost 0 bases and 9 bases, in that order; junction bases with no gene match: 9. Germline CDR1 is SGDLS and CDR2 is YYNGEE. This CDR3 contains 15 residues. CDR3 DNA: TGTGCCAGCAGCGTAGAAGGCGGGAGAACTGGTGAGCAGTTCTTC. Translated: CASSVEGGRTGEQFF.

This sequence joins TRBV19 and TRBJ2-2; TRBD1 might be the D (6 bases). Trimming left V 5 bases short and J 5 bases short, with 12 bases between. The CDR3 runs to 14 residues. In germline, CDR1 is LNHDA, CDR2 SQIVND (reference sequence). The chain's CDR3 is CASSSNRATGELFF. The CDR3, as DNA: TGTGCCAGTAGTTCAAACAGGGCTACCGGGGAGCTGTTTTTT.

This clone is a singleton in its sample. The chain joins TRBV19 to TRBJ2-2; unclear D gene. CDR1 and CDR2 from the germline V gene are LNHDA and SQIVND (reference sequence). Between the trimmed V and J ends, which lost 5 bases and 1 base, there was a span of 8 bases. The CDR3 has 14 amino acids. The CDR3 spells CASSYTMNTGELFF. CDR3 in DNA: TGTGCCAGTAGTTACACTATGAACACCGGGGAGCTGTTTTTT.

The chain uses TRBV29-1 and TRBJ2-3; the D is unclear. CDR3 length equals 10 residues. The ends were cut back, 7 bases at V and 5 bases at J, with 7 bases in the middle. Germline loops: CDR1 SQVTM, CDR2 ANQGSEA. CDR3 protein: CSASVDTQYF. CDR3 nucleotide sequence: TGCAGCGCCTCGGTAGATACGCAGTATTTT.

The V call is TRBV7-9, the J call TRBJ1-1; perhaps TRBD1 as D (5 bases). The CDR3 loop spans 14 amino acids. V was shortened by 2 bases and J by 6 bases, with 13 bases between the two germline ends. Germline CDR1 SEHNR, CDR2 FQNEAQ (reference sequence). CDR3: CASSLTGSMAEAFF. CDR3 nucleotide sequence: TGTGCCAGCAGCTTAACAGGATCCATGGCTGAAGCTTTCTTT.

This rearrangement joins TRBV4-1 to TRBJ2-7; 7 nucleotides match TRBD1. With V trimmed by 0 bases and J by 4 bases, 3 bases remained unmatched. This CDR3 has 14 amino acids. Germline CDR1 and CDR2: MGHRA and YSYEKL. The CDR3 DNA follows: TGCGCCAGCAGCCAAGACCCGGACAGGTACGAGCAGTACTTC. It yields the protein CASSQDPDRYEQYF.

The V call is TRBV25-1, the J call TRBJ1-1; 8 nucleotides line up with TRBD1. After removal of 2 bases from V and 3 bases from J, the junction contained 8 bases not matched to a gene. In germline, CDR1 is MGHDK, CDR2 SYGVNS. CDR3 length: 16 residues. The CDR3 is CASSEGAGGFDTEAFF. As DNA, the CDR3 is TGTGCCAGCAGTGAAGGGGCAGGGGGCTTCGACACTGAAGCTTTCTTT.

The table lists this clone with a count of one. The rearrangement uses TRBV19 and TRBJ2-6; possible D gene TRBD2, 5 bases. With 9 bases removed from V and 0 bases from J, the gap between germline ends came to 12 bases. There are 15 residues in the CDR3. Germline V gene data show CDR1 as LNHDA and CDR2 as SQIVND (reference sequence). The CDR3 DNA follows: TGTGCCAGCTCCCCCCGGGGCTCTGGGGCCAACGTCCTGACTTTC. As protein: CASSPRGSGANVLTF.

The DNA for the CDR3 is TGTGCCAGCAGACCGCAAGCGGGACAACTCTCACCCCTCCACTTT. It encodes CASRPQAGQLSPLHF. V gene TRBV28 combines with J gene TRBJ1-6, with D possibly TRBD1 on 6 matching bases. Germline CDR1 reads MDHEN; CDR2 reads SYDVKM. Deletions cut 6 bases from V and 10 bases from J, with 19 bases between. The length of the CDR3 is 15 residues.

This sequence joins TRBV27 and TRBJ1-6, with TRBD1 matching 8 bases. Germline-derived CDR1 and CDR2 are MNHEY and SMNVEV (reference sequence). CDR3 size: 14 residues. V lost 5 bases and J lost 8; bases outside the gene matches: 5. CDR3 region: CASSPGTGYSPLHF. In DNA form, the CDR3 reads TGTGCCAGCAGTCCCGGGACAGGTTATTCACCCCTCCACTTT.